This T cell receptor beta chain was observed in a study of Graves' ophthalmopathy and Graves' hyperthyroidism. CDR3 length: 15 amino acids. Germline CDR1 SGHNT, CDR2 YYREEE (reference sequence). Trimming removed 2 bases from V and 7 bases from J, with 19 bases in between. The authors amplified TCR beta CDR3 regions from RNA transcripts. First-round RT-PCR relied on HTBI primers, and a second-round multiplex PCR came next. TCRdb reprocessed the multiplex PCR reads with MiXCR, giving one entry per CDR3 protein. Found here are about 210,000 distinct CDR3 sequences, around 30% of them singletons; the top ten hold approximately 8.6%. This clonotype has at least ten counts.

This clonotype was obtained from a man aged 45-65 years with Graves' ophthalmopathy. The sequenced sample consisted of peripheral blood. The chain recombines TRBV5-4 with TRBJ2-7, with a weak D call TRBD2 (5 bases). Here the CDR3 reads CASSLERLTREEQYF. The DNA of the CDR3 is TGTGCCAGCAGCTTAGAGCGACTTACGAGGGAGGAGCAGTACTTC. Based on the CDR3 plus reference TRBV5-4 and TRBJ2-7, the full variable domain is ETGVTQSPTHLIKTRGQQVTLRCSSQSGHNTVSWYQQALGQGPQFIFQYYREEENGRGNFPPRFSGLQFPNYSSELNVNALELDDSALYLCASSLERLTREEQYFGPGTRLTVT.